The 14 T cell receptor beta chains below were found in one sample sequenced in a study of blood T cell repertoires in COVID-19. Here immunoSEQ multiplex PCR was the method, and the copy in TCRdb shows in-frame clones only, minus some. The sample comprises around 300,000 clones, 90% of which are singletons, and under 3% rests with the top ten. Source material: peripheral blood. The receptors stem from a woman in her twenties or thirties with COVID-19, enrolled during active disease.

The rearrangement links TRBV5-4 to TRBJ2-3; 11 bases are a match to TRBD2. V dropped 3 bases and J dropped 6; count of bases not matched to a gene: 6. Germline V gene lookup returns CDR1 SGHNT and CDR2 YYREEE (reference sequence). The CDR3 has 15 amino acids. CDR3 bases: TGTGCCAGCAGCTCAACACTAGCGGGAGTGGATACGCAGTATTTT. As protein: CASSSTLAGVDTQYF.

This chain links TRBV5-5 with TRBJ1-5, with 9 bases identical to TRBD1. After removal of 0 bases from V and 4 bases from J, the junction contained 14 bases not matched to a gene. The CDR3 is 19 amino acids. Looked up from germline, CDR1 is SGHKS and CDR2 is YYEKEE (reference sequence). The CDR3 DNA follows: TGTGCCAGCAGCTTGGATCTTGGGCCCGGGACAGGGAATAATCAGCCCCAGCATTTT. Amino acid sequence: CASSLDLGPGTGNNQPQHF.

As for this clone: Other nucleotide sequences in the sample specify the same CDR3. The chain is built from TRBV30 and TRBJ2-1; D is unresolved. V was shortened by 1 base and J by 4 bases, with 8 bases between the two germline ends. CDR1 and CDR2 from the germline V gene are GTSNPN and SVGIG (reference sequence). The CDR3 has 13 amino acids. CDR3 sequence: CAWSGSRYNEQFF. The CDR3 DNA follows: TGTGCCTGGAGTGGGTCGCGGTACAATGAGCAGTTCTTC. The full variable domain, in which reference TRBV30 and TRBJ2-1 provide the parts outside the CDR3, is SQTIHQWPATLVQPVGSPLSLECTVEGTSNPNLYWYRQAAGRGLQLLFYSVGIGQISSEVPQNLSASRPQDRQFILSSKKLLLSDSGFYLCAWSGSRYNEQFFGPGTRLTVL.

With respect to this clone: The junction does not match germline at one end; this may be a read error. V usage is TRBV27 and J usage is TRBJ2-2; TRBD1 agrees at 11 bases. Germline loops: CDR1 MNHEY, CDR2 SMNVEV (reference sequence). The CDR3 extends over 16 amino acids. The CDR3 protein is CASSLSGTGGTGELFF. DNA of the CDR3: TGTGCCAGCAGTCTATCGGGGACAGGGGGCACCGGGGAGCTGTTTTTT.

The CDR3 sequence: CASSIEAGVGGYTF. The CDR3 DNA follows: TGTGCCAGTAGTATAGAAGCAGGGGTTGGTGGCTACACCTTC. The rearrangement joins TRBV19 to TRBJ1-2; maybe TRBD1 (6 bases). This CDR3 spans 14 amino acids. Germline V lookup: CDR1 LNHDA, CDR2 SQIVND (reference sequence). V was cut by 0 bases and J by 7 bases, with 12 bases left in between.

This clone came up once. The chain employs TRBV27 and TRBJ1-2; D remains unclear. CDR1 MNHEY and CDR2 SMNVEV come from the germline V gene (reference sequence). The CDR3 spans 14 residues. Between the trimmed V and J ends, which lost 0 bases and 3 bases, there was a span of 8 bases. The CDR3 bases are TGTGCCAGCAGTTTATCGATCGGGGACTATGGCTACACCTTC. Amino acid sequence: CASSLSIGDYGYTF.

The V gene is TRBV5-1, the J gene TRBJ2-7; 7 bases are shared with TRBD2. This CDR3 is built from 13 residues. Germline CDR1 and CDR2: SGHRS and YFSETQ. The V and J ends lost 2 bases and 4 bases, in that order; junction bases with no gene match: 3. The CDR3 spells CASSFREGYEQYF. CDR3 nucleotide sequence: TGCGCCAGCAGCTTCAGGGAGGGGTACGAGCAGTACTTC.

The rearrangement links TRBV19 to TRBJ1-5; 12 nucleotides line up with TRBD1. The germline V gene has CDR1 LNHDA and CDR2 SQIVND (reference sequence). This CDR3 spans 17 amino acids. With 6 bases clipped from V and 6 bases from J, the junction kept 12 bases outside the gene matches. CDR3 amino acids: CASSMSSGTGGLQPQHF. CDR3 coding DNA: TGTGCCAGTAGCATGAGCTCCGGGACAGGGGGCCTTCAGCCCCAGCATTTT.

The rearrangement joins TRBV6-5 to TRBJ2-7; 14 positions agree with TRBD2. CDR1 is MNHEY and CDR2 is SVGAGI in the germline V gene. V shed 4 bases and J 3 bases; nucleotides not matched to a gene: 5. This CDR3 is 16 amino acids long. The CDR3 region has the DNA TGTGCCAGCAGTTCTGGGGGGACTAGCGGGAGCTACGAGCAGTACTTC. Translation gives CASSSGGTSGSYEQYF.

Only a few counts were recorded for this clone. This chain joins TRBV30 and TRBJ1-1, with unresolved D. The CDR3 runs to 13 residues. Germline V CDR1 and CDR2: GTSNPN, SVGIG (reference sequence). Deletions cut 3 bases from V and 1 base from J, with 9 bases between. In DNA form, the CDR3 reads TGTGCCTGGAGGTTCGGAGGGAACACTGAAGCTTTCTTT. Its protein product is CAWRFGGNTEAFF.

The gene calls are TRBV9 and TRBJ2-3; the D gene is possibly TRBD2 (6 bases). This CDR3 spans 14 amino acids. V lost 5 bases and J lost 0, with 10 bases in between. Germline loops: CDR1 SGDLS, CDR2 YYNGEE. CDR3 nucleotide sequence: TGTGCCAGCAGGGGGGGAACTAGCACAGATACGCAGTATTTT. Translating it yields CASRGGTSTDTQYF.

This clone occurred once. The chain uses TRBV30 and TRBJ2-2, with D maybe TRBD2 (6 bases). Germline CDR1 is GTSNPN and CDR2 is SVGIG (reference sequence). CDR3 length: 12 residues. Trimming left V 3 bases short and J 6 bases short, with 8 bases between. The CDR3 spells CAWRGEAGELFF. The CDR3 region has the DNA TGTGCCTGGAGGGGGGAGGCCGGGGAGCTGTTTTTT.

The V gene is TRBV11-2, the J gene TRBJ2-5, with 7 bases aligning to TRBD1. In germline, CDR1 is SGHAT, CDR2 FQNNGV. The length of the CDR3 is 14 residues. Trimming took 0 bases from V and 5 from J; bases not matched to a gene: 3. The CDR3 region is CASSLDRQGETQYF. In nucleotides, the CDR3 is TGTGCCAGCAGCTTAGATCGACAGGGCGAGACCCAGTACTTC. The entire variable domain, with the rest obtained from reference TRBV11-2 and TRBJ2-5, is as follows: EAGVAQSPRYKIIEKRQSVAFWCNPISGHATLYWYQQILGQGPKLLIQFQNNGVVDDSQLPKDRFSAERLKGVDSTLKIQPAKLEDSAVYLCASSLDRQGETQYFGPGTRLLVL.

The chain is built from TRBV3-1 (or the pseudogene TRBV3-2) and TRBJ1-1, with unresolved D. With 5 bases removed from V and 11 bases from J, the gap between germline ends came to 12 bases. Per the germline V gene, CDR1 is LGHDT and CDR2 is YNNKEL (reference sequence). The CDR3 runs to 11 residues. CDR3 DNA: TGTGCCAGCAGCGATAGTGTTGATGCTTTCTTT. This encodes CASSDSVDAFF.